Listed here are 24 T cell receptor beta chains from one sample, sequenced in a study of cytomegalovirus exposure and HLA in healthy donors. Assay: immunoSEQ multiplex PCR; the TCRdb copy retains only in-frame clones and omits some. Of tens of thousands of clones listed, approximately 94% are singletons. Specimen: PBMCs. Receptors were obtained from a woman aged 18-35 years in good health and CMV-seronegative.

The V and J genes are TRBV5-8 and TRBJ2-1, with D possibly being TRBD1 (5 bases). V lost 0 bases and J lost 1, with 17 bases in between. The germline V gene has CDR1 SGHTS and CDR2 YDEGEE. The CDR3 has 18 residues. The CDR3 DNA reads as TGTGCCAGCAGCTTGGCTAGGTTTTCTGGGGCATCCTACAATGAGCAGTTCTTC. Translated, it gives CASSLARFSGASYNEQFF.

The chain links TRBV7-9 to TRBJ1-1; unclear D gene. V lost 1 base and J 10 bases, leaving 10 bases between the germline ends. This CDR3 contains 12 residues. Germline assignment: CDR1 SEHNR and CDR2 FQNEAQ (reference sequence). The CDR3 loop reads CASSLDRQRAFF. The CDR3 DNA follows: TGTGCCAGCAGCTTAGATAGGCAGCGAGCTTTCTTT.

The chain recombines TRBV10-3 with TRBJ1-5, with a weak D call TRBD1 (6 bases). The V end lost 7 bases, the J end lost 3 bases, and 10 bases lay between the germline ends. CDR1 ENHRY and CDR2 SYGVKD come from the germline V gene. The CDR3 totals 13 residues. In DNA form, the CDR3 reads TGTGCCATCACTCCAGGGGACAATCAGCCCCAGCATTTT. It is translated as CAITPGDNQPQHF.

The V and J genes are TRBV5-4 and TRBJ2-5, with 10 bases matching TRBD1. Germline V gene lookup returns CDR1 SGHNT and CDR2 YYREEE (reference sequence). This CDR3 comprises 16 residues. V shed 4 bases, J shed 5 bases, and the junction held 11 bases outside the gene matches. CDR3: CASSRPGTGDGETQYF. As DNA, the CDR3 is TGTGCCAGCAGCCGGCCGGGGACAGGGGATGGGGAGACCCAGTACTTC.

The chain joins TRBV7-3 to TRBJ1-2; 9 bases align to TRBD1. CDR1 is SGHTA and CDR2 is FQGTGA in the germline V gene. There are 13 residues in the CDR3. Unmatched junction bases numbered 5, after V lost 5 bases and J lost 7 bases. This CDR3 reads CASSRDREGGYTF. The DNA for the CDR3 is TGTGCCAGCAGCCGGGACAGGGAGGGTGGCTACACCTTC.

V is TRBV28 and J is TRBJ1-2; the match to TRBD1 covers 10 bases. V dropped 3 bases and J dropped 4; count of bases not matched to a gene: 11. The germline V gene has CDR1 MDHEN and CDR2 SYDVKM. This CDR3 comprises 17 residues. CDR3 nucleotides: TGTGCCAGCAGTTTGTGGGGGGGGACAGGGGTCCCCTATGGCTACACCTTC. Protein product: CASSLWGGTGVPYGYTF.

This chain joins TRBV18 and TRBJ2-2; 9 bases fit TRBD1. The CDR3 consists of 16 residues. The germline V gene has CDR1 KGHSH and CDR2 LQKENI. V lost 2 bases to trimming and J lost 7 bases; unmatched junction nucleotides: 8. The CDR3 nucleotides read TGTGCCAGCTCACCAGCCGGGACAGGGCATAACGGGGAGCTGTTTTTT. Translating it yields CASSPAGTGHNGELFF.

This chain uses TRBV11-2 with TRBJ1-1; D perhaps matches TRBD1 (5 bases). Trimming left V 1 base short and J 13 bases short, with 10 bases between. In germline, CDR1 is SGHAT, CDR2 FQNNGV. The CDR3 loop spans 11 amino acids. This CDR3 reads CASSLGTGHFF. CDR3 in DNA: TGTGCCAGCAGCTTAGGAACAGGCCATTTCTTT.

The chain is built from TRBV30 and TRBJ2-1; TRBD2 might be the D (5 bases). The length of the CDR3 is 13 residues. Trimming took off 4 bases at V and 8 bases at J, with 15 bases between the two ends. Germline assignment: CDR1 GTSNPN and CDR2 SVGIG (reference sequence). The CDR3 is CAWNLDSGHEQFF. Written as DNA, the CDR3 is TGTGCCTGGAACTTGGACTCCGGGCATGAGCAGTTCTTC.

In this sample, this clone turned up once. This chain connects TRBV11-1 to TRBJ2-1; perhaps TRBD2 as D (7 bases). The CDR3 covers 16 residues. In germline, CDR1 is SGHAT, CDR2 FQDESV (reference sequence). Trimming stripped 3 bases from V and 0 bases from J, with 12 bases between. This CDR3 reads CASSFGGGSSYNEQFF. CDR3 coding DNA: TGTGCCAGCAGCTTCGGCGGGGGCAGCTCCTACAATGAGCAGTTCTTC.

The CDR3 sequence is CASRAGSSYEQYF. CDR3 nucleotides: TGTGCCAGTCGGGCGGGGAGCTCCTACGAGCAGTACTTC. The chain links TRBV19 to TRBJ2-7, with D possibly TRBD2 on 6 matching bases. The CDR3 has 13 amino acids. With 8 bases removed from V and 0 bases from J, the gap between germline ends came to 11 bases. Per the germline V gene, CDR1 is LNHDA and CDR2 is SQIVND (reference sequence).

The J gene is TRBJ2-5, the V gene TRBV28, with 7 positions matching TRBD2. The germline V gene encodes CDR1 MDHEN and CDR2 SYDVKM. V shed 2 bases, J shed 5 bases, and the junction held 2 bases outside the gene matches. There are 13 residues in the CDR3. This CDR3 is CASSLGEGETQYF. Written as DNA, the CDR3 is TGTGCCAGCAGTTTAGGGGAGGGGGAGACCCAGTACTTC.

V is TRBV7-2 and J is TRBJ2-7; D is possibly TRBD2 (5 bases). Germline V gives CDR1 SGHTA, CDR2 FQGNSA. Trimming removed 6 bases at V and 12 bases at J, with 24 bases between. CDR3 length: 14 residues. The CDR3 nucleotides are TGTGCCAGCAGTCAGACGACCCGGACCTCACGGGGGTACTTC. This gives the protein CASSQTTRTSRGYF.

The V gene is TRBV28, the J gene TRBJ2-5; D is perhaps TRBD1 (7 bases). This CDR3 spans 15 amino acids. V shed 5 bases and J shed 5 bases, with 18 bases lying between them. Germline V gene lookup returns CDR1 MDHEN and CDR2 SYDVKM. The CDR3 loop is CASSPRGRGVETQYF. Written as DNA, the CDR3 is TGTGCCAGCAGTCCCCGGGGCAGGGGGGTGGAGACCCAGTACTTC.

This sequence joins TRBV7-9 and TRBJ1-4, with D possibly TRBD1 on 5 matching bases. Trimming shortened V by 5 bases and J by 0 bases, and 16 bases separated the two germline ends. Germline-derived CDR1 and CDR2 are SEHNR and FQNEAQ (reference sequence). CDR3 size: 17 residues. The CDR3 DNA reads TGTGCCAGCAGCCCAGTAAGTGGGGCTGCAACTAATGAAAAACTGTTTTTT. Translated: CASSPVSGAATNEKLFF.

The V gene is TRBV6-1, the J gene TRBJ1-2; a weak D match, TRBD1 (6 bases). The CDR3 is 13 amino acids. Germline CDR1 is MNHNS and CDR2 is SASEGT. Trimming removed 3 bases from V and 3 bases from J, with 8 bases in between. CDR3 amino acids: CASSEAGDYGYTF. DNA of the CDR3: TGTGCCAGCAGTGAGGCAGGGGACTATGGCTACACCTTC.

The chain's CDR3 is CAWSWDSNTEAFF. CDR3 sequence (DNA): TGTGCCTGGAGCTGGGACAGTAACACTGAAGCTTTCTTT. The rearrangement uses TRBV30 and TRBJ1-1; TRBD1 agrees at 7 bases. The germline V gene has CDR1 GTSNPN and CDR2 SVGIG (reference sequence). The CDR3 is 13 amino acids. V lost 3 bases to trimming and J lost 2 bases; unmatched junction nucleotides: 3.

The V and J genes are TRBV7-8 and TRBJ1-5; D gene ambiguous. V shed 5 bases and J shed 4 bases, with 12 bases lying between them. CDR3 length: 14 amino acids. Germline V gene data show CDR1 as SGHVS and CDR2 as FQNEAQ. The CDR3 nucleotides are TGTGCCAGCAGCCTTGACTTGGATAATCAGCCCCAGCATTTT. Protein: CASSLDLDNQPQHF.

This clone was detected only once. V is TRBV18 and J is TRBJ2-7, with 10 bases aligning to TRBD1. This CDR3 has 14 residues. Trimming removed 1 base from V and 5 bases from J; junction bases left unmatched: 2. From germline, CDR1 is KGHSH and CDR2 LQKENI. CDR3 in amino acids: CASSPRDRGNEQYF. The DNA of the CDR3 is TGTGCCAGCTCACCACGGGACAGGGGCAACGAGCAGTACTTC.

The V call is TRBV28, the J call TRBJ1-1; D gene unclear. V lost 5 bases to trimming and J lost 1 base, with 8 bases between them. CDR1 and CDR2 (germline): MDHEN, SYDVKM. The CDR3 is 13 amino acids. The CDR3 DNA is TGTGCCAGCAGTGAAACACCGAACACTGAAGCTTTCTTT. It encodes CASSETPNTEAFF.

The chain joins TRBV19 to TRBJ2-2; 10 nucleotides match TRBD2. In germline, CDR1 is LNHDA, CDR2 SQIVND (reference sequence). V shed 5 bases, J shed 4 bases, and the junction held 1 base outside the gene matches. This CDR3 has 14 amino acids. The CDR3 sequence is CASSRTSGTGELFF. The CDR3 nucleotides read TGTGCCAGTAGTCGGACTAGCGGCACCGGGGAGCTGTTTTTT. The full variable domain, in which reference TRBV19 and TRBJ2-2 provide the parts outside the CDR3, is DGGITQSPKYLFRKEGQNVTLSCEQNLNHDAMYWYRQDPGQGLRLIYYSQIVNDFQKGDIAEGYSVSREKKESFPLTVTSAQKNPTAFYLCASSRTSGTGELFFGEGSRLTVL.

V and J are TRBV9 and TRBJ1-2, with 8 bases identical to TRBD1. The V and J ends lost 3 bases and 5 bases, in that order; junction bases with no gene match: 9. The CDR3 spans 15 residues. Germline CDR1 and CDR2: SGDLS and YYNGEE. The CDR3: CASSDIQGVGYGYTF. The CDR3 DNA is TGTGCCAGCAGCGACATACAGGGGGTAGGGTATGGCTACACCTTC.

This clone was found once. This chain joins TRBV4-1 and TRBJ2-1, with TRBD2 matching 14 bases. The CDR3 loop spans 18 amino acids. The germline V gene encodes CDR1 MGHRA and CDR2 YSYEKL. The ends lost 1 base at V and 8 bases at J; junction bases unmatched: 10. The CDR3 sequence is CASSQARLAGGPWDEQFF. The CDR3 DNA reads TGCGCCAGCAGCCAAGCAAGACTAGCGGGGGGGCCCTGGGATGAGCAGTTCTTC.

This clone was counted between two and nine times. The J gene is TRBJ2-7, the V gene TRBV28; weak D call: TRBD2 (6 bases). This CDR3 comprises 15 residues. The V end lost 4 bases, the J end lost 0 bases, and 13 bases lay between the germline ends. CDR1 and CDR2 from the germline V gene are MDHEN and SYDVKM. The CDR3 protein is CASSSRDGSSYEQYF. The CDR3, as DNA: TGTGCCAGCAGTTCCCGGGACGGGAGCTCCTACGAGCAGTACTTC.